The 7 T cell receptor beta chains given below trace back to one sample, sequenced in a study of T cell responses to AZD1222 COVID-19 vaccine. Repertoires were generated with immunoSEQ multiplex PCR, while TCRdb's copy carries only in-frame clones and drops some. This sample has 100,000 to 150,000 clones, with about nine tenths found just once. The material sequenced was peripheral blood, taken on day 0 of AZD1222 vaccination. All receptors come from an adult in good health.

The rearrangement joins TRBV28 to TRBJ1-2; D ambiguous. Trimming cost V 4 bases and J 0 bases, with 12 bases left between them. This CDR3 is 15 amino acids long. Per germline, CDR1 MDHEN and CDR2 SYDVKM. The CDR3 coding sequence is TGTGCCAGCAGTTCACCGAGAACGGCTAACTATGGCTACACCTTC. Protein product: CASSSPRTANYGYTF.

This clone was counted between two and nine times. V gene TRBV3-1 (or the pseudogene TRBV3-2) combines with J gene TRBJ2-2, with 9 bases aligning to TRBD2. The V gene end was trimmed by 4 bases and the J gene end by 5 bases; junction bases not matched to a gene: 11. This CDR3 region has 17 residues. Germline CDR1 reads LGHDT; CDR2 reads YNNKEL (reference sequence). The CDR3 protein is CASSLEVIAGDTGELFF. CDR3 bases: TGTGCCAGCAGCCTCGAGGTAATAGCGGGAGATACCGGGGAGCTGTTTTTT.

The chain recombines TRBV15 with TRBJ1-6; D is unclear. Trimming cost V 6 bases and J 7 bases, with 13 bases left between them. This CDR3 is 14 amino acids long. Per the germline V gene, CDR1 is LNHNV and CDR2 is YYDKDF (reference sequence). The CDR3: CATSPDRVNSPLHF. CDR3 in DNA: TGTGCCACCAGTCCGGACCGAGTCAATTCACCCCTCCACTTT.

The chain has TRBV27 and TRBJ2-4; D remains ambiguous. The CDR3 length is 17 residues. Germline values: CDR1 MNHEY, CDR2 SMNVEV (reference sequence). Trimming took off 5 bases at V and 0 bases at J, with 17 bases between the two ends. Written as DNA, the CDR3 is TGTGCCAGCAGTCTTTACTCGGGCATGGGAGCCAAAAACATTCAGTACTTC. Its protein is CASSLYSGMGAKNIQYF.

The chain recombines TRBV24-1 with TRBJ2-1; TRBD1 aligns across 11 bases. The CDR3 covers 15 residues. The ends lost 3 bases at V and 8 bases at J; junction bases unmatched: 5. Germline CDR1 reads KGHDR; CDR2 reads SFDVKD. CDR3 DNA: TGTGCCACCAGTGATCGGGACAGGGGGAGGGATGAGCAGTTCTTC. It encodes CATSDRDRGRDEQFF.

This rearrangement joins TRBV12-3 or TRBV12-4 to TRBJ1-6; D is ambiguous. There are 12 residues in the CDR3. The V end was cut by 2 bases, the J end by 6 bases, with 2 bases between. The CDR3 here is CASSLLNSPLHF. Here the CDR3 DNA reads TGTGCCAGCAGTTTACTTAATTCACCCCTCCACTTT.

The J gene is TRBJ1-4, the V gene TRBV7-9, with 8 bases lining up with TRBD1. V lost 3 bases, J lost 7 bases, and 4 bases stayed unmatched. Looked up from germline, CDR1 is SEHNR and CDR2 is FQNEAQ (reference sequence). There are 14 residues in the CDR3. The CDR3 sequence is CASSLGTGGEKLFF. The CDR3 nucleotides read TGTGCCAGCAGCTTGGGGACAGGCGGTGAAAAACTGTTTTTT.